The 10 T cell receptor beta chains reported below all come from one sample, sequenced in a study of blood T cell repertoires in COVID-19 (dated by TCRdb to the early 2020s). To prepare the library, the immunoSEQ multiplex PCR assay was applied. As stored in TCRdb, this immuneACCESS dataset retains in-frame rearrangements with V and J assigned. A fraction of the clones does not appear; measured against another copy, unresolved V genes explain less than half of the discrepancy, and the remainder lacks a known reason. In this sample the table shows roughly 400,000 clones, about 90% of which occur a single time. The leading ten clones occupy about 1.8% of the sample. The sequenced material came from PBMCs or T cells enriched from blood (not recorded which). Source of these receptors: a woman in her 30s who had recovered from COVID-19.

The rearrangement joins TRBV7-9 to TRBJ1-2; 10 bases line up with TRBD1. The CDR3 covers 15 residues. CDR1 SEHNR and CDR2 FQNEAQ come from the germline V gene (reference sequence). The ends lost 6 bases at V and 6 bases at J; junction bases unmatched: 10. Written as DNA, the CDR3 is TGTGCCAGCAGTACCGGGACAGGGGTTGTGCATGGCTACACCTTC. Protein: CASSTGTGVVHGYTF.

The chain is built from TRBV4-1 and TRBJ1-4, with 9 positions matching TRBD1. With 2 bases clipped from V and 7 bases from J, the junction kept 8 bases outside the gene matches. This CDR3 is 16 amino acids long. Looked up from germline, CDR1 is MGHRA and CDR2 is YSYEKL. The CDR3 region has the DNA TGCGCCAGCAGCCAACGGCCGGGACAGGGTACTGAAAAACTGTTTTTT. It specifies CASSQRPGQGTEKLFF.

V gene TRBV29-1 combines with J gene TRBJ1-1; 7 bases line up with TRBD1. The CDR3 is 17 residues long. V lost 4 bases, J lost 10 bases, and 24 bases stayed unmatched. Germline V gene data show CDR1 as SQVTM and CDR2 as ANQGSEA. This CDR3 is CSVGSGTVGEGRSGAFF. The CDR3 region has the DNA TGCAGCGTTGGATCCGGGACAGTCGGAGAGGGTAGGTCAGGAGCTTTCTTT.

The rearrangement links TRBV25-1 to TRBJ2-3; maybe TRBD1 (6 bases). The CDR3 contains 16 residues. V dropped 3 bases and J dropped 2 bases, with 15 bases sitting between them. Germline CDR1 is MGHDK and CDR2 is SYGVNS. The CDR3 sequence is CASSDSQGPFTDTQYF. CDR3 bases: TGTGCCAGCAGTGACTCACAGGGACCGTTCACAGATACGCAGTATTTT.

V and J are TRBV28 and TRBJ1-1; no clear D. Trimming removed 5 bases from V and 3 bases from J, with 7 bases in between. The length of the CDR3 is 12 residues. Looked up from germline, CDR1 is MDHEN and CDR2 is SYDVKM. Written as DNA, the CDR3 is TGTGCCAGCAGTCTCCCGTACACTGAAGCTTTCTTT. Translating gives CASSLPYTEAFF.

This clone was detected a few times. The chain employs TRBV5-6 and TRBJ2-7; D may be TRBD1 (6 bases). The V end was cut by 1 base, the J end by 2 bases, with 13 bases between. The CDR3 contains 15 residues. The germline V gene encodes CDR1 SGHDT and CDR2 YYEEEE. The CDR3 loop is CASSLFADRPYEQYF. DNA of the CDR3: TGTGCCAGCAGCTTGTTCGCGGACAGACCCTACGAGCAGTACTTC.

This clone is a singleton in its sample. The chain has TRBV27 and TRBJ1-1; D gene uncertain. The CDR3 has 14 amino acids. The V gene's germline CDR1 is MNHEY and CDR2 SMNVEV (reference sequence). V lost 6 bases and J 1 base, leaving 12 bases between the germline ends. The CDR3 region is CASSIDTTNTEAFF. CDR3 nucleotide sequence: TGTGCCAGCAGCATCGACACGACGAACACTGAAGCTTTCTTT.

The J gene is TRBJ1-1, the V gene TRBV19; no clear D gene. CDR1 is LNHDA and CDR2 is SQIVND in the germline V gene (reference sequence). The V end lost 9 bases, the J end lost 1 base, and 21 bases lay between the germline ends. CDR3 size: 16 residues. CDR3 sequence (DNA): TGTGCCAGCCGAGCGTTGATCGGCAGCCGGAACACTGAAGCTTTCTTT. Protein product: CASRALIGSRNTEAFF.

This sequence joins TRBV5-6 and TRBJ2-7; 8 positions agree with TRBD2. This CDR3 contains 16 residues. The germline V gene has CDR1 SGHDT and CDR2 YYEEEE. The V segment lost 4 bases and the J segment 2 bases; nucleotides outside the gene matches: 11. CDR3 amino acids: CASSVTSANTAYEQYF. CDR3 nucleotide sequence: TGTGCCAGCAGCGTGACTAGCGCGAATACCGCCTACGAGCAGTACTTC.

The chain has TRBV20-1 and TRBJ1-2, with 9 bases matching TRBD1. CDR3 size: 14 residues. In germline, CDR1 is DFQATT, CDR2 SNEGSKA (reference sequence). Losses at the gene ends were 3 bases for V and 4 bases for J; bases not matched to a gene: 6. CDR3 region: CSASRTGALYGYTF. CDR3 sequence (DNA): TGCAGTGCTAGTCGGACAGGGGCTCTCTATGGCTACACCTTC.